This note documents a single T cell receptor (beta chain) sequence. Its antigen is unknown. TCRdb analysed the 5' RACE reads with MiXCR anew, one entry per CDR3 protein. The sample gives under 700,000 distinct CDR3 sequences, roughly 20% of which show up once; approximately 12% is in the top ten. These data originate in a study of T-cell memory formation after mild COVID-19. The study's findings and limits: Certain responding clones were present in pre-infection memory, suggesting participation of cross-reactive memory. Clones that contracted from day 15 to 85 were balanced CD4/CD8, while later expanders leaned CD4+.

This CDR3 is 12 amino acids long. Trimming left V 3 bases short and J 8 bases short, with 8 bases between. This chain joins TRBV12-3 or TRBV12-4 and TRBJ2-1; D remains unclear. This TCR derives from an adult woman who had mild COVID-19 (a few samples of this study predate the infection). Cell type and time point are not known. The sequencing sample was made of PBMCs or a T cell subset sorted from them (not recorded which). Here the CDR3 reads CASSFSLHEQFF. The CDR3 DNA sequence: TGTGCCAGCAGTTTTTCCCTACATGAGCAGTTCTTC.